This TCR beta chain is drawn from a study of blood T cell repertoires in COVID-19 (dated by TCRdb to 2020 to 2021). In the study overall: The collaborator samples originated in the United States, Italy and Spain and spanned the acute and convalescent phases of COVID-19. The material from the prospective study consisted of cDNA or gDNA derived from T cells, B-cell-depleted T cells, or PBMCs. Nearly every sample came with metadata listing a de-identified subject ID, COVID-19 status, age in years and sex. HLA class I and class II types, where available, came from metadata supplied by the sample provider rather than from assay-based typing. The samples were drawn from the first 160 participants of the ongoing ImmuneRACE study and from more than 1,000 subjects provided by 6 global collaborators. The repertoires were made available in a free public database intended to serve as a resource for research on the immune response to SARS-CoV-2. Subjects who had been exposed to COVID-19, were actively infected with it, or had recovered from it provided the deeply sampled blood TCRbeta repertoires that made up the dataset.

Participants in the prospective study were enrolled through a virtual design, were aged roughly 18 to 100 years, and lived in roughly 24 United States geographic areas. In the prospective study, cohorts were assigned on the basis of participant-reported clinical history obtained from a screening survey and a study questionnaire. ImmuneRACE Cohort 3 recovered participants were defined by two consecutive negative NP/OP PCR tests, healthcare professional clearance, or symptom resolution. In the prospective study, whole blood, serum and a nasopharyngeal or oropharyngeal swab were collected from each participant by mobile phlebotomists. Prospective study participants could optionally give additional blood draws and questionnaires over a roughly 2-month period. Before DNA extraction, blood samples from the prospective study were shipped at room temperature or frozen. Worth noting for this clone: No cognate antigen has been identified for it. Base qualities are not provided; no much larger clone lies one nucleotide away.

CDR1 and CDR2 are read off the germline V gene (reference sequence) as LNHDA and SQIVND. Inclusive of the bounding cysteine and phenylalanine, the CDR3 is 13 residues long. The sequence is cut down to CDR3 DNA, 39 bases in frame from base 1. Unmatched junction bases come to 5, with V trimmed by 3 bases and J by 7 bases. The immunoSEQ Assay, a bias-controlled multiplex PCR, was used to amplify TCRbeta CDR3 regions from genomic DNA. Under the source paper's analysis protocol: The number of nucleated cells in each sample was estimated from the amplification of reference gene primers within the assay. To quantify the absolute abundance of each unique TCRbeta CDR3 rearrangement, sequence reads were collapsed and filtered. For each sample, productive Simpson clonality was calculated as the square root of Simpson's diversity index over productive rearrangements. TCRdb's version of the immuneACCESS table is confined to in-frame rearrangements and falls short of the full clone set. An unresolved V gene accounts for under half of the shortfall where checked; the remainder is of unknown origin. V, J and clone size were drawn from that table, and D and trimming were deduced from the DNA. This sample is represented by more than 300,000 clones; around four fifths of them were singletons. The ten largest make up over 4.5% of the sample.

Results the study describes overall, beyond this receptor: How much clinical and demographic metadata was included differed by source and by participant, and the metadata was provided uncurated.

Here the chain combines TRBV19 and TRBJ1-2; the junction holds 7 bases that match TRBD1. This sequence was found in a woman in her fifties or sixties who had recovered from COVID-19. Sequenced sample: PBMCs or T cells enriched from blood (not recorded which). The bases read TGTGCCAGTAGTATGGGAACAGGGGTTGGCTACACCTTC. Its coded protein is CASSMGTGVGYTF.